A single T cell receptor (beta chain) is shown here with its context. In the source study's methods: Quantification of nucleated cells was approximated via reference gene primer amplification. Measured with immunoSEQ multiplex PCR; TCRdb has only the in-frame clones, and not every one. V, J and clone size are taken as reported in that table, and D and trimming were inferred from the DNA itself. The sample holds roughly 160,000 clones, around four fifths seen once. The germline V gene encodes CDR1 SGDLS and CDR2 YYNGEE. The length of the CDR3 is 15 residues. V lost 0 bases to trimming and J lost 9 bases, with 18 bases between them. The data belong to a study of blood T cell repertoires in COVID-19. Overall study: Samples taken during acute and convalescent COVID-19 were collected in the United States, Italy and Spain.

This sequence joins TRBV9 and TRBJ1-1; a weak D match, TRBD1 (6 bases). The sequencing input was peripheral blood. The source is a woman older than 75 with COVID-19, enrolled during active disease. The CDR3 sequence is CASSVGPQGEYQAFF. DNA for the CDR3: TGTGCCAGCAGCGTAGGACCACAGGGAGAATACCAAGCTTTCTTT.